The rows below give T cell receptor beta chains drawn from one sample of a study of T cell repertoires in cytomegalovirus infection. Using its own MiXCR run on the reads, TCRdb lists one record per CDR3 protein. The sample lists about 310,000 distinct CDR3 sequences; roughly 17% were seen once. The sample comprised PBMCs. These receptors were obtained from a human donor in good health (CMV status not recorded). Some clones in this sample may be carry-over from other donors' samples. Both conserved end residues are part of each CDR3. D genes are given only for firm matches. Clone size, where shown, is once, few, many, or a class for clones that have expanded.

d_gene	v_gene	abundance	j_gene	CDR3aa	CDR3nt
-	TRBV10-3	many	TRBJ1-1	CAISESPGDRTEAFF	TGTGCCATCAGTGAGTCCCCGGGGGATAGGACTGAAGCTTTCTTT
TRBD2	TRBV18	few	TRBJ2-7	CASSPTSGGPYF	TGTGCCAGCTCGCCTACTAGCGGGGGGCCATACTTC
-	TRBV6-5	many	TRBJ1-1	CASSKSGSHTEAFF	TGTGCCAGCAGTAAATCAGGGAGTCACACTGAAGCTTTCTTT
-	TRBV20-1	-	TRBJ1-4	CSARSLGPREKLFF	TGCAGTGCTAGAAGTTTAGGACCCCGCGAAAAACTGTTTTTT
TRBD1	TRBV7-9	many	TRBJ1-1	CASSLTQTGRRTEAFF	TGTGCCAGCAGCTTAACTCAGACAGGGAGGAGAACTGAAGCTTTCTTT
-	TRBV19	few	TRBJ1-2	CASSRQPGPIFSDNYGYTF	TGTGCCAGTAGTAGACAACCGGGACCGATTTTTTCCGATAACTATGGCTACACCTTC
-	TRBV12-3/TRBV12-4	few	TRBJ1-1	CASNLDSLNTEAFF	TGTGCCAGCAACTTAGACAGTCTGAACACTGAAGCTTTCTTT
TRBD1	TRBV4-3	-	TRBJ1-1	CASSHWTGGDFAFF	TGCGCCAGCAGCCATTGGACAGGGGGAGATTTCGCTTTCTTT
TRBD2	TRBV12-3/TRBV12-4	many	TRBJ2-2	CASSLLSGGAGTGELFF	TGTGCCAGCAGTTTGCTTAGCGGGGGGGCCGGCACCGGGGAGCTGTTTTTT
-	TRBV29-1	few	TRBJ2-7	CSVRTRLSSYEQYF	TGCAGCGTTAGGACGCGTCTAAGCTCCTACGAGCAGTACTTC
-	TRBV12-5	-	TRBJ1-2	CASGADRGLRYGYTF	TGTGCTAGTGGCGCCGATCGGGGGCTCCGCTATGGCTACACCTTC
-	TRBV28	many	TRBJ1-6	CASSPNRDFNSPLHF	TGTGCCAGCAGTCCAAACCGGGACTTCAATTCACCCCTCCACTTT
TRBD1	TRBV27	-	TRBJ1-2	CASKPLTGGYGYTF	TGTGCCAGCAAACCGTTGACAGGGGGCTATGGCTACACCTTC
-	TRBV7-2	many	TRBJ1-5	CASSPGTGHQPQHF	TGTGCCAGCAGCCCTGGAACGGGGCATCAGCCCCAGCATTTT
TRBD1	TRBV12-3/TRBV12-4	many	TRBJ2-7	CASSPQTGESYEQYF	TGTGCCAGCAGCCCACAGACAGGGGAGAGCTACGAGCAGTACTTC
-	TRBV20-1	-	TRBJ1-2	CSAWGGYGYTF	TGCAGTGCTTGGGGGGGCTATGGCTACACCTTC
TRBD1	TRBV11-2	-	TRBJ2-7	CASRSLQGAYEQYF	TGTGCCAGCAGATCGTTACAGGGGGCCTACGAGCAGTACTTC
TRBD2	TRBV6-1	few	TRBJ2-2	CASTSFHSGGAETGELFF	TGTGCCAGCACCAGCTTTCATAGCGGGGGGGCCGAGACCGGGGAGCTGTTTTTT
TRBD1	TRBV20-1	many	TRBJ1-1	CSARQGASDTEAFF	TGCAGTGCCAGACAGGGGGCGAGTGACACTGAAGCTTTCTTT
-	TRBV28	few	TRBJ2-6	CASSGPGTGANVLTF	TGTGCCAGCAGTGGCCCTGGGACTGGGGCCAACGTCCTGACTTTC